These 17 T cell receptor beta chains originate from one sample sequenced in a study of Ad26.COV2.S vaccination and SARS-CoV-2 variants. The data were produced by immunoSEQ multiplex PCR, yet TCRdb's version contains in-frame clones alone and is incomplete. The sample includes 400,000 to 500,000 clones, approximately 87% of them seen just once. Documented treatment: roughly 20 received Ad26.COV2.S at low or high dose, single or two shots; five or six received placebo; per-sample allocation not given. Samples analyzed were those drawn on day 63 after the first vaccine or placebo injection. The starting material was peripheral blood, obtained in a trial of Ad26.COV2.S vaccine versus placebo. All receptors come from a person aged 18-60 years who received the Ad26.COV2.S COVID-19 vaccine or a placebo.

The V and J genes are TRBV7-6 and TRBJ2-3; D is unclear. The CDR3 runs 16 residues. Trimming shortened V by 4 bases and J by 0 bases, and 14 bases separated the two germline ends. The germline V gene encodes CDR1 SGHVS and CDR2 FNYEAQ. Written as DNA, the CDR3 is TGTGCCAGCAGCTCGACACCGATAACTAGCACAGATACGCAGTATTTT. This codes for CASSSTPITSTDTQYF. Full variable domain (remainder filled in from reference TRBV7-6 and TRBJ2-3): GAGVSQSPRYKVTKRGQDVALRCDPISGHVSLYWYRQALGQGPEFLTYFNYEAQQDKSGLPNDRFSAERPEGSISTLTIQRTEQRDSAMYRCASSSTPITSTDTQYFGPGTRLTVL.

The J gene is TRBJ2-3, the V gene TRBV27; 9 bases match TRBD2. In germline, CDR1 is MNHEY, CDR2 SMNVEV (reference sequence). The V and J ends lost 7 bases and 4 bases, in that order; junction bases with no gene match: 6. The CDR3 runs 14 residues. The CDR3 region is CASTWTSDSDTQYF. The CDR3 coding sequence is TGTGCCAGCACATGGACTAGCGATTCAGATACGCAGTATTTT.

The CDR3 region has the DNA TGTGCCAGCAGCTTAGGGGGACTAGCGGGGTCGCAGTTCTTC. Translating it yields CASSLGGLAGSQFF. V is TRBV7-2 and J is TRBJ2-1; TRBD2 aligns across 13 bases. Germline V gives CDR1 SGHTA, CDR2 FQGNSA. CDR3 size: 14 residues. The ends lost 1 base at V and 12 bases at J; junction bases unmatched: 3.

The gene calls are TRBV7-2 and TRBJ1-4, with 9 bases lining up with TRBD1. The CDR3 loop spans 15 amino acids. CDR1 and CDR2 from the germline V gene are SGHTA and FQGNSA. V gave up 4 bases and J gave up 4 bases; unmatched junction bases: 4. CDR3 sequence reads: CASSSPTGGNEKLFF. In nucleotides, the CDR3 is TGTGCCAGCAGCTCCCCGACAGGGGGTAATGAAAAACTGTTTTTT.

The chain uses TRBV4-1 and TRBJ2-2; 13 nucleotides match TRBD2. The CDR3 totals 18 residues. V lost 0 bases and J lost 10; bases outside the gene matches: 11. Germline V gene sequence: CDR1 MGHRA, CDR2 YSYEKL. The CDR3 reads CASSQEVFGTSGVVELFF. CDR3 sequence (DNA): TGCGCCAGCAGCCAAGAAGTATTTGGGACTAGCGGGGTTGTGGAGCTGTTTTTT.

The rearrangement uses TRBV6-5 and TRBJ1-4, with a possible D match to TRBD1 (5 bases). Germline V lookup: CDR1 MNHEY, CDR2 SVGAGI. The CDR3 is 14 residues long. V was trimmed by 2 bases and J by 2 bases, leaving 6 bases between them. CDR3 nucleotide sequence: TGTGCCAGCAGTTACCAGGGCACTAATGAAAAACTGTTTTTT. Its translation is CASSYQGTNEKLFF.

The chain recombines TRBV19 with TRBJ1-2; D is possibly TRBD1 (5 bases). The CDR3 consists of 15 residues. Germline CDR1 and CDR2: LNHDA and SQIVND (reference sequence). V was clipped by 4 bases and J by 0 bases, with 12 bases between them. CDR3 loop: CASSRRQFPNYGYTF. The CDR3 DNA reads as TGTGCCAGTAGTAGGAGACAGTTCCCTAACTATGGCTACACCTTC.

The table lists this clone with a few counts. The chain couples TRBV27 to TRBJ2-7; D is possibly TRBD2 (6 bases). The V gene lost 3 bases and the J gene lost 7 bases, with 16 bases spanning the gap. The CDR3 length is 14 residues. Looked up from germline, CDR1 is MNHEY and CDR2 is SMNVEV (reference sequence). The CDR3 loop reads CASSFSGAGGEQYF. The CDR3 region has the DNA TGTGCCAGCAGTTTCTCCGGGGCCGGAGGGGAGCAGTACTTC.

The chain joins TRBV21-1 to TRBJ1-1. TRBV21-1 is a listed pseudogene. This CDR3 contains 9 residues. CDR3 protein: CASSKGGFF. The CDR3 DNA is TGTGCCAGCAGCAAGGGCGGGTTCTTT.

The chain combines TRBV6-2 or TRBV6-3 with TRBJ1-5; D remains ambiguous. The length of the CDR3 is 15 residues. Germline CDR1 and CDR2: MNHEY and SVGEGT. V was trimmed by 6 bases and J by 6 bases, leaving 18 bases between them. The DNA for the CDR3 is TGTGCCAGCAGCAGAGGTGGGGTATCCGGTCAGCCCCAGCATTTT. It translates to CASSRGGVSGQPQHF.

The V and J genes are TRBV5-1 and TRBJ2-1; TRBD1 agrees at 7 bases. The V gene end was trimmed by 4 bases and the J gene end by 12 bases; junction bases not matched to a gene: 13. The CDR3 runs to 14 residues. Germline CDR1 reads SGHRS; CDR2 reads YFSETQ. In DNA form, the CDR3 reads TGCGCCAGCAGCCTTGACAGGGCCGAGTTGGGGCAGTTCTTC. Its protein is CASSLDRAELGQFF.

The chain is built from TRBV4-1 and TRBJ2-1, with 7 bases aligning to TRBD2. The CDR3 contains 15 residues. J was trimmed by 9 bases and V by 1 base; bases with no gene match: 9. The germline V gene has CDR1 MGHRA and CDR2 YSYEKL. The CDR3 DNA is TGCGCCAGCAGCCAAGGGAGACTAGCTTTCAGTGAGCAGTTCTTC. Its protein product is CASSQGRLAFSEQFF.

The V and J genes are TRBV13 and TRBJ1-1, with a tentative D call TRBD1 (5 bases). The CDR3 runs 14 residues. Germline CDR1 is PRHDT and CDR2 is FYEKMQ (reference sequence). Trimming removed 5 bases at V and 7 bases at J, with 17 bases between. The CDR3 spells CASSPEGPEFEAFF. The CDR3 coding sequence is TGTGCCAGCAGCCCAGAGGGACCCGAGTTTGAAGCTTTCTTT.

The chain employs TRBV19 and TRBJ1-6; 9 bases are shared with TRBD1. Germline lookup yields CDR1 LNHDA and CDR2 SQIVND (reference sequence). This CDR3 contains 14 residues. Trimming took 5 bases from V and 11 from J; bases not matched to a gene: 7. DNA of the CDR3: TGTGCCAGTAGTCCTGGGACAGGGATGACACCCCTCCACTTT. This sequence encodes CASSPGTGMTPLHF.

This clone has just one count. The gene calls are TRBV12-3 or TRBV12-4 and TRBJ1-4, with D perhaps TRBD1 (5 bases). The V gene lost 3 bases and the J gene lost 11 bases, with 13 bases spanning the gap. This CDR3 has 13 amino acids. As DNA, the CDR3 is TGTGCCAGCAGTTTTGCAGGGAGAGTCAAACTGTTTTTT. This encodes CASSFAGRVKLFF.

CDR3 region: CASSVGPGLAGGYNEQFF. CDR3 coding DNA: TGTGCCAGCAGCGTAGGTCCGGGACTAGCGGGGGGTTACAATGAGCAGTTCTTC. The J gene is TRBJ2-1, the V gene TRBV9; TRBD2 matches at 15 bases. The J segment lost 4 bases and the V segment lost 0 bases, leaving 5 bases of the junction unmatched. The germline CDR1 and CDR2 sequences are SGDLS and YYNGEE. This CDR3 comprises 18 residues.

The rearrangement uses TRBV9 and TRBJ1-2; D gene ambiguous. V lost 3 bases to trimming and J lost 4 bases, with 10 bases between them. CDR1 and CDR2 (germline): SGDLS, YYNGEE. This CDR3 is 13 amino acids long. CDR3: CASSGGTSYGYTF. The CDR3 DNA reads as TGTGCCAGCAGCGGTGGTACGTCCTATGGCTACACCTTC.